These T cell receptor beta chains were read from a single sample in a study of CXCR3-negative and CXCR3-positive naive CD8 T cells. TCRdb reprocessed the 5' RACE reads, with one entry per CDR3 protein and no DNA. The sample table includes roughly 100,000 distinct CDR3 sequences. The material sequenced was naive CXCR3- CD8+ T cells from blood. The receptors shown here come from a human donor in good health. Some clones in this sample may be carry-over from other donors' samples. CDR3s include the opening cysteine and the closing phenylalanine or tryptophan. Fields, in order: CDR3 length, J gene, V gene, CDR3 protein.

15	TRBJ2-2	TRBV24-1	CATSHGLGETGELFF
13	TRBJ1-5	TRBV29-1	CSVGAGSNQPQHF
17	TRBJ2-2	TRBV6-5	CASSLTPRTVNTGELFF
14	TRBJ2-5	TRBV27	CASSSSGRQETQYF
14	TRBJ1-4	TRBV20-1	CSAFPDSSNEKLFF
16	TRBJ1-4	TRBV7-2	CASSLGRGGSNEKLFF
16	TRBJ1-4	TRBV4-1	CASSRLVGQGNEKLFF
13	TRBJ1-1	TRBV2	CASRTGPKPEAFF
14	TRBJ2-7	TRBV27	CASSLMAAAYEQYF
13	TRBJ1-1	TRBV20-1	CSVRGQGALGAFF
14	TRBJ2-7	TRBV5-1	CASSGGVSKHEQYF
17	TRBJ2-5	TRBV20-1	CSARDRLAGVPQETQYF
16	TRBJ1-4	TRBV29-1	CSVAGTGGSSSEKLFF
15	TRBJ2-2	TRBV29-1	CSVEADREGTGELFF
15	TRBJ2-7	TRBV27	CASSLRQGALHEQYF
14	TRBJ2-7	TRBV12-5	CASGLDILSYEQYF
14	TRBJ2-5	TRBV12-3/TRBV12-4	CASSGRFAGETQYF
15	TRBJ2-5	TRBV29-1	CSVGREADPQETQYF
15	TRBJ2-7	TRBV7-9	CASSLVTGPSYEQYF
15	TRBJ2-1	TRBV7-9	CTSSLVEGTYNEQFF
13	TRBJ2-7	TRBV5-4	CASSSGTSWEQYF